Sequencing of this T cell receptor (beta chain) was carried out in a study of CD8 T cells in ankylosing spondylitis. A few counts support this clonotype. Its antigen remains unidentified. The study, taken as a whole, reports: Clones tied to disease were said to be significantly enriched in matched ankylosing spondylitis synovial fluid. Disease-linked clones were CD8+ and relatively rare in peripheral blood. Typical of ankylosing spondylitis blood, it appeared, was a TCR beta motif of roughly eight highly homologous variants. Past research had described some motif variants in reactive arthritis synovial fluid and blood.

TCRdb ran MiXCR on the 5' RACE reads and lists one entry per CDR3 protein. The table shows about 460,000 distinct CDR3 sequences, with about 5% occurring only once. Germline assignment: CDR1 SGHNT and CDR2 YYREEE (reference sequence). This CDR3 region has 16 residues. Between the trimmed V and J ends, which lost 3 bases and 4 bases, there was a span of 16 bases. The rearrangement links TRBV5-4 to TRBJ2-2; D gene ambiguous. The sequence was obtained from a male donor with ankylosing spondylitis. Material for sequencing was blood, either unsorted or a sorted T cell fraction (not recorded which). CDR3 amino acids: CASSSDLLRGTGELFF. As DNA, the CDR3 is TGTGCCAGCAGCTCGGACCTACTCCGAGGCACCGGGGAGCTGTTTTTT.